This paragraph covers one TCR beta chain sequence. The antigen remains unidentified. This record belongs to a study of early T cells in non-severe SARS-CoV-2 infection. Study summary: The chains were unpaired, and the sequenced material was bulk RNA from unsorted whole blood.

The CDR3 contains 14 residues. V lost 1 base to trimming and J lost 4 bases, with 8 bases between them. CDR1 is LGHDT and CDR2 is YNNKEL in the germline V gene (reference sequence). Notes on the study in general: VDJdb-based annotation leaned toward anti-spike CD8 responses and missed private and CD4 specificities.

Individually, cDNA molecules had unique molecular identifiers attached to them. In TCRdb, the 5' RACE reads were re-called with MiXCR into one record per CDR3 protein. The sample includes around 66,000 distinct CDR3 sequences, approximately 5.9% of them seen just once. Source: whole blood, taken at baseline. This clonotype was sampled from an adult who was a healthcare worker with PCR-confirmed SARS-CoV-2 infection or an uninfected control (not recorded which). The chain carries TRBV3-1 and TRBJ2-1, with no clear D. The CDR3 DNA follows: TGTGCCAGCAGCCAAGCGTCCGGTTACAATGAGCAGTTCTTC. The encoded protein is CASSQASGYNEQFF.